This is a list of T cell receptor beta chains from one sample in a study of shared clonotypes between healthy human individuals. The data were produced by immunoSEQ multiplex PCR, yet TCRdb's version contains in-frame clones alone and is incomplete. The repertoire holds more than 2 million clones, with roughly 95% as singletons. Material: naive CD8+ T cells from PBMCs. Receptors originate from a man between 18 and 29 years old in good health. Some clones in this sample may be carry-over from other donors' samples. CDR3s include the opening cysteine and the closing phenylalanine or tryptophan. D genes are given only for firm matches. For some rows the clone size is stated as once, few or many, or as a class when expanded; others skip it.

v_call: TRBV4-3
clone_size: few
d_call: -
j_call: TRBJ2-2
cdr3_nt: TGCGCCAGCAGCCAAGATACAGGCAGGGAATACACCGGGGAGCTGTTTTTT
cdr3_aa: CASSQDTGREYTGELFF

v_call: TRBV21-1
clone_size: -
d_call: -
j_call: TRBJ1-3
cdr3_nt: TGTGCCAGCAAGGGACAGGGGGCTCTGGGAAACACCATATATTTT
cdr3_aa: CASKGQGALGNTIYF

v_call: TRBV10-3
clone_size: -
d_call: -
j_call: TRBJ1-1
cdr3_nt: TGTGCCATCAGTTCAGGGGTCACTGAAGCTTTCTTT
cdr3_aa: CAISSGVTEAFF

v_call: TRBV27
clone_size: -
d_call: -
j_call: TRBJ2-2
cdr3_nt: TGTGCCAGCAGTTTGAGGGGGACCGGGGAGCTGTTTTTT
cdr3_aa: CASSLRGTGELFF

v_call: TRBV18
clone_size: once
d_call: -
j_call: TRBJ2-7
cdr3_nt: TGTGCCAGCTCACAAAGACGGGACACCCTCTACGAGCAGTACTTC
cdr3_aa: CASSQRRDTLYEQYF

v_call: TRBV28
clone_size: -
d_call: TRBD1
j_call: TRBJ1-2
cdr3_nt: TGTGCCAGCAGAACCGTTACCAGGGGGCGGTATGGCTACACCTTC
cdr3_aa: CASRTVTRGRYGYTF

v_call: TRBV27
clone_size: -
d_call: -
j_call: TRBJ1-5
cdr3_nt: TGTGCCACCAACTCGCAGGCCCCTCGGCCTGGCAATCAGCCCCAGCATTTT
cdr3_aa: CATNSQAPRPGNQPQHF

v_call: TRBV21-1
clone_size: -
d_call: -
j_call: TRBJ2-7
cdr3_nt: TGTGCCAGCAGCAAAGTGATAACACTAGCGGGACCCCCCGCGGGGATCAACGAGCAGTACTTC
cdr3_aa: CASSKVITLAGPPAGINEQYF

v_call: TRBV25-1
clone_size: -
d_call: -
j_call: TRBJ2-2
cdr3_nt: TGTGTAGCGAGGGGAAACACCGGGGAGCTGTTTTTT
cdr3_aa: CVARGNTGELFF

v_call: TRBV5-6
clone_size: -
d_call: TRBD2
j_call: TRBJ2-2
cdr3_nt: TGTGCCAGCAGCCTTGCACTAGCGGGGCCGAACACCGGGGAGCTGTTTTTT
cdr3_aa: CASSLALAGPNTGELFF

v_call: TRBV7-9
clone_size: -
d_call: -
j_call: TRBJ2-2
cdr3_nt: TGTGCCAGCAGCTCAATCTGGCACAGGGCGAACACCGGGGAGCTGTTTTTT
cdr3_aa: CASSSIWHRANTGELFF

v_call: TRBV4-3
clone_size: -
d_call: TRBD2
j_call: TRBJ2-1
cdr3_nt: TGCGCCAGCAGCCAAGAGTCGGGAGGGCCCTACAATGAGCAGTTCTTC
cdr3_aa: CASSQESGGPYNEQFF

v_call: TRBV4-1
clone_size: -
d_call: -
j_call: TRBJ2-7
cdr3_nt: TGCGCCAGCAGCCAAGTCTTGTCCGTCGTCGGGGTATACGAGCAGTACTTC
cdr3_aa: CASSQVLSVVGVYEQYF

v_call: TRBV7-9
clone_size: -
d_call: TRBD2
j_call: TRBJ2-1
cdr3_nt: TGTGCCAGCAGCTCCCAAGGACTAGCTAATGAGCAGTTCTTC
cdr3_aa: CASSSQGLANEQFF

v_call: TRBV9
clone_size: -
d_call: -
j_call: TRBJ2-1
cdr3_nt: TGTGCCAGCAGGCCAGACCTGGGGATGTCCAATGAGCAGTTCTTC
cdr3_aa: CASRPDLGMSNEQFF

v_call: TRBV28
clone_size: -
d_call: -
j_call: TRBJ1-2
cdr3_nt: TGTGCCAGCAGTTTGGGACAAGTCTATGGCTACACCTTC
cdr3_aa: CASSLGQVYGYTF

v_call: TRBV7-9
clone_size: -
d_call: -
j_call: TRBJ2-3
cdr3_nt: TGTGCCAGCAGTCATACGTTGGGCAGGGAGGTTACAGATACGCAGTATTTT
cdr3_aa: CASSHTLGREVTDTQYF

v_call: TRBV27
clone_size: -
d_call: -
j_call: TRBJ2-3
cdr3_nt: TGTGCCAGCAGTTTATTCGGGAGCGTGGGCACAGATACGCAGTATTTT
cdr3_aa: CASSLFGSVGTDTQYF

v_call: TRBV28
clone_size: -
d_call: TRBD2
j_call: TRBJ2-7
cdr3_nt: TGTGCCAGCAGTTTCAGTGTAGCGGGAGTCTCCTACGAGCAGTACTTC
cdr3_aa: CASSFSVAGVSYEQYF

v_call: TRBV21-1
clone_size: -
d_call: -
j_call: TRBJ2-5
cdr3_nt: TGTGCCAGCAGCTCCTTGTGGGACGTCGAAGAGACCCAGTACTTC
cdr3_aa: CASSSLWDVEETQYF

v_call: TRBV9
clone_size: -
d_call: TRBD2
j_call: TRBJ2-1
cdr3_nt: TGTGCCAGCAGCGTCGGGACTAGCGGGATGGATGAGCAGTTCTTC
cdr3_aa: CASSVGTSGMDEQFF

v_call: TRBV10-3
clone_size: once
d_call: TRBD1
j_call: TRBJ2-5
cdr3_nt: TGTGCCATCAGACAGACAGGGGTCCAAGAGACCCAGTACTTC
cdr3_aa: CAIRQTGVQETQYF